The 31 T cell receptor beta chains below were found in one sample sequenced in a study of blood T cell repertoires in COVID-19. Method: immunoSEQ multiplex PCR; TCRdb's copy keeps in-frame clones and lacks some. The sample comprises 120,000 or so clones, approximately 90% of which are singletons, and around 4.7% rests with the top ten. Sequences were obtained from peripheral blood. Every receptor here comes from a man aged 40-50 years with acute or convalescent COVID-19.

The V call is TRBV19, the J call TRBJ1-1; the match to TRBD1 covers 9 bases. Trimming removed 4 bases from V and 6 bases from J; junction bases left unmatched: 9. Germline values: CDR1 LNHDA, CDR2 SQIVND (reference sequence). This CDR3 spans 15 amino acids. The DNA of the CDR3 is TGTGCCAGTAGTAAAAAGGGACAGGGTCTCCCTGAAGCTTTCTTT. This sequence encodes CASSKKGQGLPEAFF.

This chain uses TRBV5-1 with TRBJ2-5; TRBD1 matches 7 bases. After removal of 0 bases from V and 5 bases from J, the junction contained 7 bases not matched to a gene. There are 15 residues in the CDR3. From germline, CDR1 is SGHRS and CDR2 YFSETQ. CDR3 protein: CASSLATGTLETQYF. The CDR3, as DNA: TGCGCCAGCAGCTTGGCGACAGGGACCTTGGAGACCCAGTACTTC.

The chain is built from TRBV2 and TRBJ2-7; D remains ambiguous. Germline-derived CDR1 and CDR2 are SNHLY and FYNNEI. V was pared by 7 bases and J by 0 bases, with 13 bases between. The CDR3 has 14 residues. The DNA for the CDR3 is TGTGCCAGCACCTTGACACGGTCCTCCTACGAGCAGTACTTC. Translation gives CASTLTRSSYEQYF.

J is TRBJ2-1 and V is TRBV24-1; TRBD2 aligns across 8 bases. Trimming took 1 base from V and 8 from J; bases not matched to a gene: 9. In germline, CDR1 is KGHDR, CDR2 SFDVKD. This CDR3 has 16 amino acids. The CDR3 is CATSDLQAGEMHEQFF. CDR3 sequence (DNA): TGTGCCACCAGTGATTTACAAGCGGGAGAGATGCATGAGCAGTTCTTC.

The chain couples TRBV5-1 to TRBJ2-3; a possible D gene is TRBD1 (6 bases). The CDR3 spans 19 residues. V was cut by 4 bases and J by 2 bases, with 26 bases left in between. Germline values: CDR1 SGHRS, CDR2 YFSETQ. In DNA form, the CDR3 reads TGCGCCAGCAGCGCCTACCCAGGGGCCCTCTCAACCCTCACAGATACGCAGTATTTT. It is translated as CASSAYPGALSTLTDTQYF.

The rearrangement links TRBV12-3 or TRBV12-4 to TRBJ2-7; D uncertain. V was cut by 6 bases and J by 3 bases, with 12 bases left in between. The CDR3 totals 13 residues. CDR3 loop: CASRIDADYEQYF. In DNA, the CDR3 is TGTGCCAGCAGGATCGACGCGGACTACGAGCAGTACTTC.

The J gene is TRBJ1-6, the V gene TRBV5-1, with unresolved D. Trimming left V 1 base short and J 9 bases short, with 8 bases between. The CDR3 consists of 13 residues. Germline-derived CDR1 and CDR2 are SGHRS and YFSETQ. CDR3 bases: TGCGCCAGCAGCTTGCGTGAGGGTTCACCCCTCCACTTT. It codes for CASSLREGSPLHF.

The rearrangement links TRBV19 to TRBJ1-5; possible D gene TRBD1, 6 bases. This CDR3 is 14 amino acids long. CDR1 and CDR2 (germline): LNHDA, SQIVND (reference sequence). The germline V and J ends were trimmed by 5 bases and 4 bases, with 12 bases remaining between them. CDR3 residues: CASSWGRGNQPQHF. The CDR3 nucleotides are TGTGCCAGTAGTTGGGGCAGGGGTAATCAGCCCCAGCATTTT. Together with reference TRBV19 and TRBJ1-5, the CDR3 gives the full variable domain: DGGITQSPKYLFRKEGQNVTLSCEQNLNHDAMYWYRQDPGQGLRLIYYSQIVNDFQKGDIAEGYSVSREKKESFPLTVTSAQKNPTAFYLCASSWGRGNQPQHFGDGTRLSIL.

This clone turned up a few times. This chain joins TRBV9 and TRBJ1-6; D is uncertain. Germline CDR1 is SGDLS and CDR2 is YYNGEE. The V end was cut by 4 bases, the J end by 7 bases, with 12 bases between. This CDR3 has 14 residues. CDR3 bases: TGTGCCAGCAGCCCCCTCTTAGAAAATTCACCCCTCCACTTT. Amino acid sequence: CASSPLLENSPLHF.

The V call is TRBV7-9, the J call TRBJ2-7, with TRBD1 matching 8 bases. This CDR3 comprises 15 residues. The J segment lost 5 bases and the V segment lost 4 bases, leaving 10 bases of the junction unmatched. Germline V gives CDR1 SEHNR, CDR2 FQNEAQ (reference sequence). The CDR3 DNA reads TGTGCCAGCAGCTCCACGGACAGGGTCTACGACGAGCAGTACTTC. Translated, it gives CASSSTDRVYDEQYF.

The chain employs TRBV6-5 and TRBJ2-1; 12 nucleotides match TRBD2. There are 15 residues in the CDR3. Looked up from germline, CDR1 is MNHEY and CDR2 is SVGAGI. The ends lost 6 bases at V and 10 bases at J; junction bases unmatched: 10. CDR3 sequence reads: CASRRLAGAPGEQFF. The CDR3 DNA is TGTGCCAGCAGGCGACTAGCGGGAGCCCCCGGGGAGCAGTTCTTC.

CDR3 protein: CASSEQTYEQYF. The CDR3 coding sequence is TGTGCCAGCAGTGAACAGACCTACGAGCAGTACTTC. V usage is TRBV2 and J usage is TRBJ2-7, with D unresolved. The CDR3 is 12 amino acids. The V gene's germline CDR1 is SNHLY and CDR2 FYNNEI. V was shortened by 2 bases and J by 2 bases, with 4 bases between the two germline ends. Filled out from reference TRBV2 and TRBJ2-7, the complete variable domain reads EPEVTQTPSHQVTQMGQEVILRCVPISNHLYFYWYRQILGQKVEFLVSFYNNEISEKSEIFDDQFSVERPDGSNFTLKIRSTKLEDSAMYFCASSEQTYEQYFGPGTRLTVT.

The chain employs TRBV5-4 and TRBJ2-2; 9 bases match TRBD2. CDR1 is SGHNT, CDR2 YYREEE, per germline (reference sequence). The CDR3 spans 15 residues. V lost 0 bases to trimming and J lost 5 bases; unmatched junction nucleotides: 2. CDR3 residues: CASSLALAGTGELFF. As DNA, the CDR3 is TGTGCCAGCAGCTTGGCCCTAGCGGGGACCGGGGAGCTGTTTTTT.

The genes are TRBV5-5 and TRBJ2-7, with D maybe TRBD2 (5 bases). The CDR3 runs 14 residues. V was shortened by 2 bases and J by 6 bases, with 15 bases between the two germline ends. CDR1 and CDR2 (germline): SGHKS, YYEKEE (reference sequence). CDR3 sequence: CASSFGPGSLEQYF. CDR3 coding DNA: TGTGCCAGCAGCTTCGGCCCGGGGTCCCTCGAGCAGTACTTC.

A single count supports this clone. This chain links TRBV11-2 with TRBJ2-1, with TRBD2 identical over 9 bases. The CDR3 length is 14 residues. V was clipped by 3 bases and J by 8 bases; unmatched bases: 5. Germline loops: CDR1 SGHAT, CDR2 FQNNGV. For the CDR3, the DNA is TGTGCCAGCAGCTTCGGACTAGCGAGCTATGAGCAGTTCTTC. Translation gives CASSFGLASYEQFF.

Worth noting for this clone: Other DNA sequences from this sample encode an identical CDR3 as well. This rearrangement joins TRBV7-2 to TRBJ1-2; the D gene is possibly TRBD1 (6 bases). The CDR3 has 13 amino acids. Germline lookup yields CDR1 SGHTA and CDR2 FQGNSA. Trimming took 1 base from V and 5 from J, leaving 8 bases between them. The CDR3, as DNA: TGTGCCAGCAGCTTAGGGACAGATTATGGCTACACCTTC. Translating it yields CASSLGTDYGYTF. The full variable domain, its missing parts supplied by reference TRBV7-2 and TRBJ1-2, is GAGVSQSPSNKVTEKGKDVELRCDPISGHTALYWYRQSLGQGLEFLIYFQGNSAPDKSGLPSDRFSAERTGGSVSTLTIQRTQQEDSAVYLCASSLGTDYGYTFGSGTRLTVV.

The chain uses TRBV6-2 or TRBV6-3 and TRBJ2-1; D not resolved. CDR3 length: 12 amino acids. Between the trimmed V and J ends, which lost 4 bases and 6 bases, there was a span of 7 bases. Per germline, CDR1 MNHEY and CDR2 SVGEGT. CDR3 sequence (DNA): TGTGCCAGCAGTTTCGGTAGCAATGAGCAGTTCTTC. Translation gives CASSFGSNEQFF.

This clone has just one count. The chain couples TRBV24-1 to TRBJ1-3; D gene unclear. V lost 2 bases and J lost 0, with 10 bases in between. The germline V gene has CDR1 KGHDR and CDR2 SFDVKD. The CDR3 is 16 amino acids. CDR3 sequence (DNA): TGTGCCACCAGTGATTGGCTGGGCCCCTCTGGAAACACCATATATTTT. Translation: CATSDWLGPSGNTIYF.

This CDR3 reads CASSFERRTGKNTEAFF. DNA of the CDR3: TGTGCCAGCAGTTTTGAGAGACGGACAGGGAAGAACACTGAAGCTTTCTTT. The rearrangement links TRBV27 to TRBJ1-1; TRBD1 agrees at 8 bases. V was clipped by 3 bases and J by 1 base; unmatched bases: 10. This CDR3 comprises 17 residues. Per germline, CDR1 MNHEY and CDR2 SMNVEV (reference sequence).

This sequence joins TRBV9 and TRBJ2-1; 8 nucleotides line up with TRBD2. The CDR3 sequence is 12 residues long. The germline V gene encodes CDR1 SGDLS and CDR2 YYNGEE. The V segment lost 2 bases and the J segment 9 bases; nucleotides outside the gene matches: 1. The DNA for the CDR3 is TGTGCCAGCAGCGTTCGGGGGGGTGAGCAGTTCTTC. Amino acid sequence: CASSVRGGEQFF.

This chain connects TRBV30 to TRBJ2-7; TRBD1 agrees at 7 bases. With 1 base clipped from V and 5 bases from J, the junction kept 5 bases outside the gene matches. Germline-derived CDR1 and CDR2 are GTSNPN and SVGIG (reference sequence). This CDR3 region has 13 residues. In DNA form, the CDR3 reads TGTGCCTGGAGTGCCGACAGGGACCACGAGCAGTACTTC. Translated: CAWSADRDHEQYF.

The chain joins TRBV6-5 to TRBJ1-1, with 7 bases aligning to TRBD1. The V segment lost 6 bases and the J segment 0 bases; nucleotides outside the gene matches: 7. The CDR3 totals 15 residues. Germline assignment: CDR1 MNHEY and CDR2 SVGAGI. The DNA of the CDR3 is TGTGCCAGCAGCGATGGGACAGCCATGAACACTGAAGCTTTCTTT. Residues: CASSDGTAMNTEAFF.

In its sample, this clone was seen a few times. The J gene is TRBJ2-3, the V gene TRBV3-1 (or the pseudogene TRBV3-2); D call uncertain. Germline CDR1 and CDR2: LGHDT and YNNKEL (reference sequence). The CDR3 runs to 13 residues. The V and J ends lost 5 bases and 4 bases respectively, with 10 bases between them. CDR3 nucleotide sequence: TGTGCCAGCAGCTCTGAGTTTGCAGATACGCAGTATTTT. Translated: CASSSEFADTQYF.

V gene TRBV9 combines with J gene TRBJ1-4; D gene unclear. This CDR3 has 15 residues. Germline CDR1 SGDLS, CDR2 YYNGEE. The ends were cut back, 0 bases at V and 5 bases at J, with 11 bases in the middle. This chain's CDR3 is CASSVEVSGNEKLFF. The CDR3 bases are TGTGCCAGCAGCGTAGAAGTTTCGGGGAATGAAAAACTGTTTTTT.

DNA of the CDR3: TGTGCCAGCAGTTACGGCAGTTATAGCAATCAGCCCCAGCATTTT. Translation: CASSYGSYSNQPQHF. J is TRBJ1-5 and V is TRBV6-2 or TRBV6-3, with D hard to call. The CDR3 has 15 residues. V lost 2 bases to trimming and J lost 0 bases, with 8 bases between them. Germline V lookup: CDR1 MNHEY, CDR2 SVGEGT.

The sample holds a few counts of this clone. The rearrangement joins TRBV15 to TRBJ2-3; D might be TRBD2 (6 bases). Trimming stripped 0 bases from V and 6 bases from J, with 16 bases between. Germline CDR1 reads LNHNV; CDR2 reads YYDKDF (reference sequence). This CDR3 comprises 16 residues. CDR3 in amino acids: CATSRDPGDGRDTQYF. Written as DNA, the CDR3 is TGTGCCACCAGCAGAGATCCGGGAGACGGAAGGGATACGCAGTATTTT.

The chain joins TRBV12-3 or TRBV12-4 to TRBJ2-1; a weak D match, TRBD2 (6 bases). The CDR3 has 13 amino acids. V lost 3 bases, J lost 9 bases, and 12 bases lay in between. The CDR3 DNA sequence: TGTGCCAGCAGTTTGAAATTGGGGGGTGAGCAGTTCTTC. This codes for CASSLKLGGEQFF.

Here the CDR3 DNA reads TGTGCCAGCAGCTTAGCGGTAGCGGGGGTTCGCAATGAGCAGTTCTTC. It translates to CASSLAVAGVRNEQFF. V and J are TRBV7-2 and TRBJ2-1; TRBD2 aligns across 9 bases. From germline, CDR1 is SGHTA and CDR2 FQGNSA. This CDR3 is built from 16 residues. Trimming removed 0 bases from V and 6 bases from J; junction bases left unmatched: 6. Variable domain in full (rest from reference TRBV7-2 and TRBJ2-1): GAGVSQSPSNKVTEKGKDVELRCDPISGHTALYWYRQSLGQGLEFLIYFQGNSAPDKSGLPSDRFSAERTGGSVSTLTIQRTQQEDSAVYLCASSLAVAGVRNEQFFGPGTRLTVL.

This sequence joins TRBV7-2 and TRBJ2-5, with 8 nucleotides matching TRBD1. The CDR3 extends over 16 amino acids. In germline, CDR1 is SGHTA, CDR2 FQGNSA. The ends lost 5 bases at V and 4 bases at J; junction bases unmatched: 12. The CDR3 coding sequence is TGTGCCAGCAGCGAGATCAGGGGGCGAGGGGGAGAGACCCAGTACTTC. Translated, it gives CASSEIRGRGGETQYF. The entire variable domain, with the rest obtained from reference TRBV7-2 and TRBJ2-5, is as follows: GAGVSQSPSNKVTEKGKDVELRCDPISGHTALYWYRQSLGQGLEFLIYFQGNSAPDKSGLPSDRFSAERTGGSVSTLTIQRTQQEDSAVYLCASSEIRGRGGETQYFGPGTRLLVL.

The rearrangement joins TRBV5-6 to TRBJ1-1; D gene unclear. The CDR3 extends over 14 amino acids. V was trimmed by 4 bases and J by 0 bases, leaving 10 bases between them. CDR1 and CDR2 (germline): SGHDT, YYEEEE. CDR3 amino acids: CASSDAVMNTEAFF. CDR3 sequence (DNA): TGTGCCAGCAGCGATGCGGTAATGAACACTGAAGCTTTCTTT.

The gene calls are TRBV3-1 (or the pseudogene TRBV3-2) and TRBJ2-3; 12 bases fit TRBD2. Germline V gene sequence: CDR1 LGHDT, CDR2 YNNKEL (reference sequence). The V gene end was trimmed by 4 bases and the J gene end by 1 base; junction bases not matched to a gene: 0. The CDR3 has 15 amino acids. CDR3 residues: CASSRTSGGTDTQYF. In DNA form, the CDR3 reads TGTGCCAGCAGCCGGACTAGCGGGGGCACAGATACGCAGTATTTT.